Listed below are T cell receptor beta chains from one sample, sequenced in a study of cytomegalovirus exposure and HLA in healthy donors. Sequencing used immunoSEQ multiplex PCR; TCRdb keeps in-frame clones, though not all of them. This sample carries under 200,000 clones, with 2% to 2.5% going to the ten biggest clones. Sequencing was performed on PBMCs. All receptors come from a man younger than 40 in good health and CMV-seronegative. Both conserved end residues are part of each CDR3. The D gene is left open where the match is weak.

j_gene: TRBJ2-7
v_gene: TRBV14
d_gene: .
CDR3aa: CASSQAHGGPGNEQYF
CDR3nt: TGTGCCAGCAGCCAAGCTCACGGTGGACCGGGGAACGAGCAGTACTTC

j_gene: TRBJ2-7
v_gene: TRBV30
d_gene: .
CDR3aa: CAWSGVTYEQYF
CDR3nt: TGTGCCTGGAGCGGGGTCACCTACGAGCAGTACTTC

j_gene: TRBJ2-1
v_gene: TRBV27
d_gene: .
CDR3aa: CASTSFSSYNEQFF
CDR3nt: TGTGCCAGCACTTCCTTTAGCTCCTACAATGAGCAGTTCTTC

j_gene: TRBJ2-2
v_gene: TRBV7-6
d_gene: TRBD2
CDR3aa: CASSSGLARNTGELFF
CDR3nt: TGTGCCAGCAGCTCGGGACTAGCGAGGAACACCGGGGAGCTGTTTTTT

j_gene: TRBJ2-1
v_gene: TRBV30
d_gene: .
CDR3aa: CAWRGAPNEQFF
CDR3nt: TGTGCCTGGAGGGGGGCCCCCAATGAGCAGTTCTTC

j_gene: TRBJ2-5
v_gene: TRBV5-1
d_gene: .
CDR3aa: CASSLGSGGEQYF
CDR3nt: TGCGCCAGCAGCTTGGGTTCCGGGGGTGAGCAGTACTTC

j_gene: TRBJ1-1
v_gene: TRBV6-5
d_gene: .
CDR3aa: CASLTGLNTEAFF
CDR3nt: TGTGCCAGCTTGACGGGGTTGAACACTGAAGCTTTCTTT

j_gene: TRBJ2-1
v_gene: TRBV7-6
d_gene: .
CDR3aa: CASSLGGVYNEQFF
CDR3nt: TGTGCCAGCAGCTTGGGCGGGGTCTACAATGAGCAGTTCTTC

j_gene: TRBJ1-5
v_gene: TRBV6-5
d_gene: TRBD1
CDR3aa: CASSPGQGAVKPQHF
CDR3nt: TGTGCCAGCAGCCCGGGACAGGGGGCGGTTAAGCCCCAGCATTTT

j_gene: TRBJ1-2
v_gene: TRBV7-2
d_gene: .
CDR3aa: CASGLLEGVGYGYTF
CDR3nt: TGTGCCAGCGGCTTATTGGAGGGCGTCGGCTATGGCTACACCTTC

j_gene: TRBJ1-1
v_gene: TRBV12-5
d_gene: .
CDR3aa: CASGWANTEAFF
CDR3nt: TGTGCTAGTGGTTGGGCCAACACTGAAGCTTTCTTT

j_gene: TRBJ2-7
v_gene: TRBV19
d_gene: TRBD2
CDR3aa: CASSMGGRAYEQYF
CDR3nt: TGTGCCAGTAGTATGGGCGGGAGGGCCTACGAGCAGTACTTC

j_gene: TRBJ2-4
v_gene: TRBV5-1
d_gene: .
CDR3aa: CASSSGTILAKNIQYF
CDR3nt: TGCGCCAGCAGCTCCGGGACAATACTAGCCAAAAACATTCAGTACTTC

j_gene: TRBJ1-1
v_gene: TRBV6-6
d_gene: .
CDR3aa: CASSYEGWNTEAFF
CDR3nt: TGTGCCAGCAGTTATGAGGGATGGAACACTGAAGCTTTCTTT

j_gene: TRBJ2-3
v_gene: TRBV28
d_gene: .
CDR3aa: CASSLPGIDTQYF
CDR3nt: TGTGCCAGCAGTTTACCCGGGATAGATACGCAGTATTTT

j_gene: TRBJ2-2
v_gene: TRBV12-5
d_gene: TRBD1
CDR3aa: CASGLPSTGHGELFF
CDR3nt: TGTGCTAGTGGTTTGCCTTCGACAGGGCACGGGGAGCTGTTTTTT

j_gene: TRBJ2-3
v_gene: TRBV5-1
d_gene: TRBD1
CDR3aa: CASNLGTGASSTDTQYF
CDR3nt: TGCGCCAGCAACCTAGGGACAGGAGCCTCTAGCACAGATACGCAGTATTTT

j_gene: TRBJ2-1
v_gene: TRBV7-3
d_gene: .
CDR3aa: CASSPQGFGYNEQFF
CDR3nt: TGTGCCAGCAGCCCGCAGGGTTTTGGTTACAATGAGCAGTTCTTC

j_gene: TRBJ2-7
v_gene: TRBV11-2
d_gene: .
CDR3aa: CASSPQFYEQYF
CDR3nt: TGTGCCAGCAGCCCCCAATTCTACGAGCAGTACTTC

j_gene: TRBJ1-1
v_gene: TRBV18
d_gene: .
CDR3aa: CASSADKNTEAFF
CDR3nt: TGTGCCAGCTCAGCGGACAAGAACACTGAAGCTTTCTTT

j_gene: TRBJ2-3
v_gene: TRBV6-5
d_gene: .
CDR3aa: CASSYPGFTDTQYF
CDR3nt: TGTGCCAGCAGTTACCCAGGGTTCACAGATACGCAGTATTTT

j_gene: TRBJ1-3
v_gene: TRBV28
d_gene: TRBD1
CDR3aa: CASSSPGGSSGNTIYF
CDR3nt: TGTGCCAGCAGTTCTCCAGGGGGGAGCTCTGGAAACACCATATATTTT